This T cell receptor beta chain was profiled in a study of spatial heterogeneity in lung cancer. Background on the study: Beta-chain sequences were consistently detected more often than alpha-chain sequences.

The CDR3 is made up of 14 amino acids. The V end lost 6 bases, the J end lost 0 bases, and 8 bases lay between the germline ends. From germline, CDR1 is MDHEN and CDR2 SYDVKM. Time point reported: blood at routine non-recurrence follow-up after resection. From tumor, nontumor lung or frozen PBMC, whole RNA was taken unsorted for sequencing. MiXCR was run by TCRdb on the 5' RACE reads, yielding one entry per CDR3 protein. The data show under 150,000 distinct CDR3 sequences, roughly 10% seen once. This chain links TRBV28 with TRBJ1-4; D is unclear. The source is a female donor with early-stage non-small cell lung cancer. Sequences were derived from PBMCs, sampled at follow-up. The CDR3 DNA follows: TGTGCCAGCAGCCGCATAACAACTAATGAAAAACTGTTTTTT. The encoded protein is CASSRITTNEKLFF.